This entry features one TCR beta chain sequence. The antigen is unknown. This entry belongs to a study of persistence of HIV-infected CD4 T cells. This was the immunoSEQ version 4 assay in survey mode. Repertoires were generated with immunoSEQ multiplex PCR, while TCRdb's copy carries only in-frame clones and drops some. Of 40,000 to 55,000 clones in the sample, about 87% are singletons; the top ten hold about 0.46%. Cells were stimulated nonspecifically with anti-CD3/anti-CD28 magnetic beads. CD4+ T cells upregulating both CD40 ligand and CD69 were sorted as responding cells. For at least 4 years, plasma HIV-1 RNA was undetectable (<50 copies/mL). The source was CD4+ T cells sorted from PBMCs after roughly 18-hour stimulation, collected from a patient who received antiretroviral therapy. This TCR was recovered from an adult woman with HIV who was CMV-seropositive.

The CDR3 DNA reads as TGTGCCAGCAGCGTATCCCTGGGCCATGAGCAGTTCTTC. Encoded protein: CASSVSLGHEQFF. J is TRBJ2-1 and V is TRBV9, with D unclear. CDR3 size: 13 residues. The germline V gene encodes CDR1 SGDLS and CDR2 YYNGEE. The V end was cut by 1 base, the J end by 8 bases, with 10 bases between.